Below, 30 T cell receptor beta chains from the same sample are listed, as sequenced in a study of T cell repertoires in ileal Crohn's disease (dated 2019 in TCRdb). Library preparation used the immunoSEQ multiplex PCR assay. Held by TCRdb, this immuneACCESS table contains in-frame sequences only and omits some clones. Under half of the omission traces to an unresolved V gene where checked; the cause of the rest is unknown. Recorded for this sample are 5,500 to 7,000 clones; 88% of them occurred a single time. Jointly, the top ten make up approximately 0.88% of the sample. Lamina propria lymphocytes from surgical specimens were isolated on a Ficoll-hypaque gradient before cell sorting. Sequenced sample: CD4+ T cells from ileum. These receptors originate from an adult with Crohn's disease. Some clones in this sample may be carry-over from other donors' samples.

The chain couples TRBV10-3 to TRBJ1-1; D possibly corresponds to TRBD1 (5 bases). Germline CDR1 reads ENHRY; CDR2 reads SYGVKD. V was clipped by 6 bases and J by 5 bases, with 13 bases between them. CDR3 length equals 13 residues. The CDR3 region has the DNA TGTGCCATCAGACCTCCGGGGGGGACTGAAGCTTTCTTT. Its protein is CAIRPPGGTEAFF.

The chain links TRBV6-1 to TRBJ1-1; possibly TRBD1 for D (5 bases). This CDR3 has 15 amino acids. Germline loops: CDR1 MNHNS, CDR2 SASEGT. V was shortened by 7 bases and J by 5 bases, with 20 bases between the two germline ends. CDR3 region: CASKDEGQGRTEAFF. The CDR3, as DNA: TGTGCCAGCAAGGATGAAGGCCAGGGAAGAACTGAAGCTTTCTTT.

The J gene is TRBJ2-5, the V gene TRBV29-1; possible D gene TRBD2, 5 bases. Germline V gene lookup returns CDR1 SQVTM and CDR2 ANQGSEA. V lost 5 bases, J lost 2 bases, and 15 bases lay in between. There are 14 residues in the CDR3. The DNA for the CDR3 is TGCAGCGTTCGGACCCTACTAGGACAAGAGACCCAGTACTTC. Translated: CSVRTLLGQETQYF.

The count of this clone is one. The chain joins TRBV19 to TRBJ2-5; TRBD2 matches 13 bases. Germline loops: CDR1 LNHDA, CDR2 SQIVND (reference sequence). The CDR3 runs to 15 residues. With V trimmed by 4 bases and J by 2 bases, 1 base remained unmatched. The CDR3 protein is CASSRLAGGQETQYF. Here the CDR3 DNA reads TGTGCCAGTAGTAGACTAGCGGGGGGACAAGAGACCCAGTACTTC.

This rearrangement joins TRBV5-1 to TRBJ2-7, with D hard to call. Looked up from germline, CDR1 is SGHRS and CDR2 is YFSETQ. V was shortened by 7 bases and J by 6 bases, with 17 bases between the two germline ends. There are 13 residues in the CDR3. The CDR3 coding sequence is TGCGCCAGCGCGTCCGCCCTCCGAACCGAGCAGTACTTC. Translation: CASASALRTEQYF.

The CDR3: CASSLIAVGQETQYF. The CDR3, as DNA: TGTGCCAGCAGCTTAATTGCAGTTGGCCAAGAGACCCAGTACTTC. This sequence joins TRBV7-2 and TRBJ2-5; D is ambiguous. V was pared by 2 bases and J by 1 base, with 11 bases between. The CDR3 runs to 15 residues. Germline V gives CDR1 SGHTA, CDR2 FQGNSA.

This clone turned up a few times. This chain links TRBV7-9 with TRBJ1-1; possible D gene TRBD1, 5 bases. The V end lost 3 bases, the J end lost 1 base, and 6 bases lay between the germline ends. The germline V gene has CDR1 SEHNR and CDR2 FQNEAQ (reference sequence). The CDR3 runs to 13 residues. The CDR3 spells CASSFQGNTEAFF. CDR3 coding DNA: TGTGCCAGCAGCTTCCAGGGGAACACTGAAGCTTTCTTT.

CDR3 in DNA: TGTGCCAGCAGCTTGGACAGGGATAATGAGCAGTTCTTC. Its translation: CASSLDRDNEQFF. The genes are TRBV7-2 and TRBJ2-1; 8 positions agree with TRBD1. This CDR3 is 13 amino acids long. Germline assignment: CDR1 SGHTA and CDR2 FQGNSA. The junction had 2 bases not matched to a gene; V was cut back by 3 bases and J by 7 bases.

This chain joins TRBV5-1 and TRBJ2-2, with TRBD2 identical over 7 bases. Germline V lookup: CDR1 SGHRS, CDR2 YFSETQ. This CDR3 comprises 14 residues. V was pared by 7 bases and J by 5 bases, with 8 bases of the junction left unmatched. CDR3 sequence reads: CASGRGEWTGELFF. The CDR3 nucleotides read TGCGCCAGCGGGAGGGGAGAATGGACCGGGGAGCTGTTTTTT.

The CDR3 here is CASSESVTLSNQPQHF. The CDR3 bases are TGTGCCAGCAGTGAGTCCGTGACACTCAGCAATCAGCCCCAGCATTTT. The chain couples TRBV6-1 to TRBJ1-5; D remains unclear. There are 16 residues in the CDR3. Looked up from germline, CDR1 is MNHNS and CDR2 is SASEGT. V lost 3 bases and J 1 base, leaving 13 bases between the germline ends.

The chain has TRBV19 and TRBJ2-1, with 9 bases aligning to TRBD1. The CDR3 is 15 residues long. V lost 2 bases to trimming and J lost 9 bases; unmatched junction nucleotides: 8. Germline lookup yields CDR1 LNHDA and CDR2 SQIVND (reference sequence). CDR3 sequence: CASSITGGDRSEQFF. In nucleotides, the CDR3 is TGTGCCAGTAGTATAACAGGGGGCGATCGTAGTGAGCAGTTCTTC. Variable domain in full (rest from reference TRBV19 and TRBJ2-1): DGGITQSPKYLFRKEGQNVTLSCEQNLNHDAMYWYRQDPGQGLRLIYYSQIVNDFQKGDIAEGYSVSREKKESFPLTVTSAQKNPTAFYLCASSITGGDRSEQFFGPGTRLTVL.

The chain is built from TRBV5-6 and TRBJ1-1; perhaps TRBD1 as D (5 bases). CDR3 length equals 15 residues. In germline, CDR1 is SGHDT, CDR2 YYEEEE. V gave up 4 bases and J gave up 3 bases, with 16 bases separating them. The CDR3 DNA sequence: TGTGCCAGCAGCACTGGACACTTAAGGGACACTGAAGCTTTCTTT. It encodes CASSTGHLRDTEAFF.

Here the CDR3 reads CSVNGQPNTEAFF. CDR3 bases: TGCAGCGTTAATGGACAGCCGAACACTGAAGCTTTCTTT. J is TRBJ1-1 and V is TRBV29-1, with D perhaps matching TRBD1 (6 bases). The CDR3 runs to 13 residues. The V end was cut by 5 bases, the J end by 1 base, with 11 bases between. Germline-derived CDR1 and CDR2 are SQVTM and ANQGSEA. Drawing the rest from reference TRBV29-1 and TRBJ1-1, the complete variable domain is SAVISQKPSRDICQRGTSLTIQCQVDSQVTMMFWYRQQPGQSLTLIATANQGSEATYESGFVIDKFPISRPNLTFSTLTVSNMSPEDSSIYLCSVNGQPNTEAFFGQGTRLTVV.

The chain combines TRBV5-4 with TRBJ2-2, with D possibly TRBD1 on 6 matching bases. V was shortened by 0 bases and J by 6 bases, with 12 bases between the two germline ends. Germline assignment: CDR1 SGHNT and CDR2 YYREEE (reference sequence). This CDR3 contains 15 residues. This CDR3 is CASSLAWAGAGELFF. The CDR3 DNA reads TGTGCCAGCAGCTTGGCATGGGCAGGGGCCGGGGAGCTGTTTTTT.

This clone came up once. The rearrangement links TRBV6-1 to TRBJ1-1, with TRBD1 identical over 9 bases. Germline lookup yields CDR1 MNHNS and CDR2 SASEGT. The CDR3 has 15 amino acids. V lost 3 bases, J lost 4 bases, and 6 bases stayed unmatched. The CDR3 coding sequence is TGTGCCAGCAGTGACGGGACAGGGCTGGGCACTGAAGCTTTCTTT. Amino acids: CASSDGTGLGTEAFF.

J is TRBJ2-3 and V is TRBV11-2, with TRBD2 identical over 13 bases. This CDR3 comprises 18 residues. Losses at the gene ends were 7 bases for V and 4 bases for J; bases not matched to a gene: 14. The germline gives CDR1 SGHAT, CDR2 FQNNGV. This CDR3 reads CASNPVNGLAGVADTQYF. CDR3 bases: TGTGCCAGCAACCCGGTGAATGGACTAGCGGGAGTTGCAGATACGCAGTATTTT.

The CDR3 DNA is TGTGCCAGCAGCTTACGGGTAACCTCCCCTGCCGTGGAGCAGTTCTTC. It codes for CASSLRVTSPAVEQFF. The chain has TRBV11-3 and TRBJ2-1, with D unresolved. Germline assignment: CDR1 SGHNT and CDR2 YENEEA. Deletions cut 2 bases from V and 10 bases from J, with 21 bases between. The CDR3 is 16 residues long.

This sequence joins TRBV5-1 and TRBJ2-7; TRBD2 matches 9 bases. Germline values: CDR1 SGHRS, CDR2 YFSETQ. This CDR3 contains 16 residues. V lost 3 bases to trimming and J lost 7 bases; unmatched junction nucleotides: 14. CDR3: CASSSGTLAGTGEQYF. The CDR3 region has the DNA TGCGCCAGCAGCTCGGGGACTCTAGCGGGAACTGGAGAGCAGTACTTC.

This rearrangement joins TRBV7-8 to TRBJ2-1; 12 nucleotides line up with TRBD2. V gave up 7 bases and J gave up 8 bases; unmatched junction bases: 9. This CDR3 region has 15 residues. Germline V gene lookup returns CDR1 SGHVS and CDR2 FQNEAQ. As DNA, the CDR3 is TGTGCCAGCATCCTAGGACTAGCGGGAAGGCATGAGCAGTTCTTC. Translated: CASILGLAGRHEQFF.

This chain uses TRBV11-2 with TRBJ2-7, with D possibly matching TRBD1 (6 bases). This CDR3 comprises 12 residues. Germline values: CDR1 SGHAT, CDR2 FQNNGV. V was cut by 2 bases and J by 11 bases, with 13 bases left in between. CDR3 region: CASSLSVGGKYF. The CDR3 DNA is TGTGCCAGCAGCTTAAGCGTAGGGGGAAAGTACTTC.

The chain carries TRBV5-5 and TRBJ2-3; 10 bases match TRBD2. The germline CDR1 and CDR2 sequences are SGHKS and YYEKEE (reference sequence). The trim removed 3 bases at V and 5 bases at J, leaving 3 bases unmatched. This CDR3 spans 14 amino acids. CDR3 protein: CASSSIAGGDTQYF. DNA for the CDR3: TGTGCCAGCAGCTCAATAGCGGGAGGAGATACGCAGTATTTT.

The chain carries TRBV6-5 and TRBJ2-7, with D possibly matching TRBD1 (6 bases). Germline loops: CDR1 MNHEY, CDR2 SVGAGI. This CDR3 has 14 amino acids. Trimming took 4 bases from V and 3 from J, leaving 13 bases between them. CDR3 amino acids: CASSSQQGFYEQYF. The CDR3 coding sequence is TGTGCCAGCAGTTCCCAACAGGGTTTCTACGAGCAGTACTTC.

This clone has more than one count but fewer than ten. V is TRBV5-1 and J is TRBJ2-5, with 10 bases that match TRBD1. CDR1 and CDR2 (germline): SGHRS, YFSETQ. V lost 0 bases to trimming and J lost 2 bases; unmatched junction nucleotides: 4. There are 16 residues in the CDR3. In DNA form, the CDR3 reads TGCGCCAGCAGCTTGGGGGCGGGACAGGGGCAAGAGACCCAGTACTTC. Translated: CASSLGAGQGQETQYF.

The genes are TRBV30 and TRBJ2-7, with 12 bases fitting TRBD1. The germline CDR1 and CDR2 sequences are GTSNPN and SVGIG (reference sequence). The CDR3 is 16 amino acids. V lost 3 bases to trimming and J lost 5 bases; unmatched junction nucleotides: 11. The CDR3 loop reads CAWSHGTGTGGHEQYF. CDR3 DNA sequence: TGTGCCTGGAGCCATGGTACCGGGACAGGGGGCCACGAGCAGTACTTC.

V gene TRBV7-8 combines with J gene TRBJ1-5, with D possibly being TRBD1 (5 bases). The CDR3 loop spans 17 amino acids. The V and J ends lost 2 bases and 0 bases respectively, with 14 bases between them. Germline CDR1 reads SGHVS; CDR2 reads FQNEAQ. The CDR3 sequence: CASSLSPVGGSNQPQHF. Here the CDR3 DNA reads TGTGCCAGCAGCTTATCCCCGGTGGGGGGTAGCAATCAGCCCCAGCATTTT. The variable domain in full, completed from reference TRBV7-8 and TRBJ1-5, reads GAGVSQSPRYKVAKRGQDVALRCDPISGHVSLFWYQQALGQGPEFLTYFQNEAQLDKSGLPSDRFFAERPEGSVSTLKIQRTQQEDSAVYLCASSLSPVGGSNQPQHFGDGTRLSIL.

The chain uses TRBV11-2 and TRBJ2-1; D is uncertain. V was pared by 3 bases and J by 0 bases, with 15 bases between. The germline V gene encodes CDR1 SGHAT and CDR2 FQNNGV. CDR3 length: 17 amino acids. CDR3 in amino acids: CASSLERASSSYNEQFF. CDR3 bases: TGTGCCAGCAGCTTGGAGAGAGCGTCAAGCTCCTACAATGAGCAGTTCTTC.

As concerns this clone: The junction shows a germline mismatch at one end, possibly a read error. The chain carries TRBV5-1 and TRBJ1-1, with D unclear. The CDR3 consists of 11 residues. The germline CDR1 and CDR2 sequences are SGHRS and YFSETQ. The CDR3 sequence is CASSLDRVEVF. The CDR3 bases are TGCGCCAGCAGCTTGGATCGGGTCGAAGTCTTT.

This chain connects TRBV5-1 to TRBJ2-7; perhaps TRBD1 as D (5 bases). Germline V CDR1 and CDR2: SGHRS, YFSETQ. Trimming pared 1 base from V and 2 bases from J, leaving 13 bases between. The CDR3 consists of 15 residues. The CDR3, as DNA: TGCGCCAGCAGCTTGAGTAGGGGCACCCCCTACGAGCAGTACTTC. It translates to CASSLSRGTPYEQYF.

This clone appeared once. The J gene is TRBJ2-7, the V gene TRBV5-4; tentative D call: TRBD2 (5 bases). The CDR3 covers 14 residues. Between the trimmed V and J ends, which lost 0 bases and 7 bases, there was a span of 14 bases. Germline loops: CDR1 SGHNT, CDR2 YYREEE (reference sequence). CDR3 loop: CASSLGGSSGEQYF. CDR3 sequence (DNA): TGTGCCAGCAGCTTGGGAGGCAGTTCGGGGGAGCAGTACTTC.

DNA of the CDR3: TGTGCCAGCTCACCCACCGGGGTGAAGGATGGCTACACCTTC. This codes for CASSPTGVKDGYTF. The V gene is TRBV18, the J gene TRBJ1-2, with D unclear. V shed 3 bases and J shed 6 bases, with 14 bases lying between them. There are 14 residues in the CDR3. Germline V gene sequence: CDR1 KGHSH, CDR2 LQKENI.